The 18 T cell receptor beta chains listed next were all sequenced from one sample in a study of regulatory T cells in long-lasting Graves disease. Time point meaning: persistent/refractory GD, antithyroid drugs over 5 years with positive TRAb. Preparation of the TCR library used RNA extracted from PBMCs. For TCR beta, libraries came from iRepertoire HTBI primers and Arm-PCR of CDR3 regions. TCRdb redid the calling of the multiplex PCR reads with MiXCR, one entry per CDR3 protein. This sample has around 430,000 distinct CDR3 sequences, with approximately 23% found just once. This specimen consisted of peripheral blood mononuclear cells (PBMCs), obtained when the disease was refractory, from a patient treated with antithyroid drugs. These receptor sequences come from a female donor with Graves disease.

This clonotype was counted ten times or more. This sequence joins TRBV11-2 and TRBJ2-5; no definite D call. The CDR3 has 14 residues. From germline, CDR1 is SGHAT and CDR2 FQNNGV. V lost 5 bases to trimming and J lost 7 bases, with 17 bases between them. CDR3 sequence reads: CASSPISSLRTQYF. CDR3 nucleotide sequence: TGTGCCAGCAGCCCTATCTCGAGTTTGAGGACCCAGTACTTC.

V usage is TRBV29-1 and J usage is TRBJ2-7; the match to TRBD2 covers 12 bases. Germline V lookup: CDR1 SQVTM, CDR2 ANQGSEA. The CDR3 has 16 residues. The junction had 10 bases not matched to a gene; V was cut back by 5 bases and J by 2 bases. The DNA for the CDR3 is TGCAGCGTTAGGACTAGCGGGGAAGCTGCTACCTACGAGCAGTACTTC. Its protein is CSVRTSGEAATYEQYF.

This clonotype was seen more than once but under ten times. The chain joins TRBV20-1 to TRBJ2-2; D is ambiguous. In germline, CDR1 is DFQATT, CDR2 SNEGSKA (reference sequence). The CDR3 is 16 residues long. With 0 bases removed from V and 6 bases from J, the gap between germline ends came to 17 bases. The CDR3: CSARDPPARVSGELFF. The CDR3 DNA reads TGCAGTGCTAGAGATCCCCCAGCAAGAGTCTCCGGGGAGCTGTTTTTT.

V gene TRBV6-4 combines with J gene TRBJ1-2, with a weak D call TRBD1 (6 bases). Germline values: CDR1 MRHNA, CDR2 SNTAGT. The V gene lost 5 bases and the J gene lost 3 bases, with 10 bases spanning the gap. This CDR3 contains 13 residues. CDR3 residues: CASSTTGYYGYTF. The CDR3 DNA follows: TGTGCCAGCAGTACGACAGGTTACTATGGCTACACCTTC.

This clonotype was detected a few times. The chain combines TRBV6-5 with TRBJ1-1, with D maybe TRBD1 (6 bases). Germline assignment: CDR1 MNHEY and CDR2 SVGAGI. Trimming removed 4 bases from V and 3 bases from J, with 18 bases in between. CDR3 length equals 16 residues. CDR3 protein: CASSLTQGFGDTEAFF. The CDR3 bases are TGTGCCAGCAGTTTAACACAGGGCTTCGGGGACACTGAAGCTTTCTTT.

This clonotype showed up just a few times. The chain couples TRBV11-2 to TRBJ2-1, with D perhaps TRBD1 (6 bases). This CDR3 comprises 14 residues. Trimming stripped 6 bases from V and 6 bases from J, with 15 bases between. Germline CDR1 and CDR2: SGHAT and FQNNGV. The chain's CDR3 is CASRSAGALNEQFF. The CDR3 DNA is TGTGCCAGCAGATCAGCAGGGGCCCTCAATGAGCAGTTCTTC.

This chain uses TRBV20-1 with TRBJ1-1; TRBD1 is a possible D gene (6 bases). The germline V and J ends were trimmed by 6 bases and 2 bases, with 13 bases remaining between them. Germline lookup yields CDR1 DFQATT and CDR2 SNEGSKA (reference sequence). The CDR3 runs 13 residues. The CDR3 region has the DNA TGCAGTGCACGCATAGGGGGTAACACTGAAGCTTTCTTT. Translated: CSARIGGNTEAFF.

The chain couples TRBV7-9 to TRBJ2-7, with D perhaps matching TRBD1 (6 bases). There are 13 residues in the CDR3. With 4 bases removed from V and 6 bases from J, the gap between germline ends came to 13 bases. Per the germline V gene, CDR1 is SEHNR and CDR2 is FQNEAQ (reference sequence). This CDR3 is CASSWQGWGEQYF. The CDR3 DNA is TGTGCCAGCAGCTGGCAGGGGTGGGGCGAGCAGTACTTC.

This clonotype was counted many times. The J gene is TRBJ2-5, the V gene TRBV6-1, with 8 nucleotides matching TRBD1. The CDR3 is 12 amino acids. Germline CDR1 is MNHNS and CDR2 is SASEGT. V was clipped by 10 bases and J by 5 bases; unmatched bases: 6. As DNA, the CDR3 is TGTGCCACCGGACAGGGACAGGAGACCCAGTACTTC. It yields the protein CATGQGQETQYF.

The V call is TRBV11-1, the J call TRBJ1-1; D uncertain. Germline CDR1 is SGHAT and CDR2 is FQDESV (reference sequence). CDR3 size: 11 residues. V lost 2 bases and J 8 bases, leaving 6 bases between the germline ends. As DNA, the CDR3 is TGTGCCAGCAGCTTAAATAAGGAAGCTTTCTTT. Its translation: CASSLNKEAFF.

This clonotype was counted ten times or more. The chain has TRBV28 and TRBJ2-7; perhaps TRBD2 as D (5 bases). This CDR3 has 13 amino acids. V was shortened by 3 bases and J by 8 bases, with 14 bases between the two germline ends. Germline V gene data show CDR1 as MDHEN and CDR2 as SYDVKM. Written as DNA, the CDR3 is TGTGCCAGCAGTTTTAGCGCCGCCGCAAAGCAGTACTTC. This codes for CASSFSAAAKQYF.

This clonotype occurred many times. A read error may account for a junction end that differs from germline. V and J are TRBV7-7 and TRBJ2-5; maybe TRBD2 (6 bases). The CDR3 loop spans 15 amino acids. Germline V gene data show CDR1 as SSHAT and CDR2 as FNYEAQ (reference sequence). CDR3: CASSLSLALTETQYF. DNA for the CDR3: TGTGCTAGCAGCTTAAGTCTAGCGCTGACTGAGACCCAGTACTTC.

This sequence joins TRBV28 and TRBJ2-3; D not certain. Germline loops: CDR1 MDHEN, CDR2 SYDVKM. The CDR3 runs 16 residues. The V and J ends lost 1 base and 0 bases respectively, with 11 bases between them. The CDR3 is CASSLSRRSSTDTQYF. The CDR3 bases are TGTGCCAGCAGTTTATCTCGGCGGTCTAGCACAGATACGCAGTATTTT.

The V call is TRBV29-1, the J call TRBJ2-1; D is perhaps TRBD1 (5 bases). Trimming left V 4 bases short and J 4 bases short, with 11 bases between. The CDR3 extends over 13 amino acids. Germline V gene lookup returns CDR1 SQVTM and CDR2 ANQGSEA. CDR3 in amino acids: CSVAKGDYNEQFF. The CDR3 region has the DNA TGCAGCGTTGCTAAAGGGGATTACAATGAGCAGTTCTTC.

This clonotype was seen a few times. V usage is TRBV11-2 and J usage is TRBJ1-3; tentative D call: TRBD1 (5 bases). V lost 5 bases, J lost 7 bases, and 21 bases lay in between. Germline-derived CDR1 and CDR2 are SGHAT and FQNNGV. This CDR3 has 16 residues. The CDR3 is CASSRAGRELGNTIYF. The CDR3 DNA reads as TGTGCCAGCAGCCGGGCGGGCAGGGAGCTGGGTAACACCATATATTTT.

For this clonotype: Possible read error: a much larger clone is one base away. V is TRBV10-3 and J is TRBJ2-7; D possibly corresponds to TRBD2 (7 bases). The germline V and J ends were trimmed by 11 bases and 1 base, with 18 bases remaining between them. CDR3 length: 14 residues. CDR1 is ENHRY and CDR2 is SYGVKD in the germline V gene. CDR3 bases: TGTGCCGGCACCCCGGGGGGCCAGTCCTACGAGCAGTACTTC. This codes for CAGTPGGQSYEQYF.

This clonotype was detected only a few times. This chain links TRBV30 with TRBJ1-1; D remains unclear. Per germline, CDR1 GTSNPN and CDR2 SVGIG (reference sequence). The V end was cut by 2 bases, the J end by 0 bases, with 10 bases between. The CDR3 is made up of 14 amino acids. The CDR3 spells CAWSLGFLNTEAFF. The CDR3 DNA is TGTGCCTGGAGTCTTGGATTTTTGAACACTGAAGCTTTCTTT.

Ten or more counts support this clonotype. The CDR3 nucleotides read TGTGCCAGCAGCTCCACAGGGGATTCACCCCTCCACTTT. Residues: CASSSTGDSPLHF. The rearrangement joins TRBV12-3 or TRBV12-4 to TRBJ1-6, with 7 nucleotides matching TRBD1. The CDR3 spans 13 residues. V lost 6 bases, J lost 8 bases, and 4 bases stayed unmatched.